The rows below give T cell receptor beta chains drawn from one sample of a study of a mutant IDH1 vaccine in newly diagnosed glioma. Repertoires were generated with immunoSEQ multiplex PCR, while TCRdb's copy carries only in-frame clones and drops some. The sample contains approximately 54,000 clones, roughly 80% of which appear only once. The sample in question was PBMCs, obtained from a glioma patient treated with radiotherapy, temozolomide or both. These receptors were collected from a man younger than 35 with glioma. The CDR3 runs from the conserved cysteine through the conserved F or W. Each record gives: V gene, J gene, D gene, clone size, CDR3 protein, CDR3 DNA. A D gene is named only where the DNA matches it firmly. Expanded clones get a size class; other rows say once, few or many, or leave the size out.

>TRBV6-5|TRBJ1-1|TRBD1|NA
CASGSQGARTEAFF
TGTGCCAGCGGATCACAGGGGGCGCGGACTGAAGCTTTCTTT
>TRBV6-1|TRBJ1-1|TRBD1|NA
CASSEAPPGQGVNTEAFF
TGTGCCAGCAGTGAAGCACCCCCGGGACAGGGTGTCAACACTGAAGCTTTCTTT
>TRBV2|TRBJ2-2|NA|NA
CASRDTDLANSGELFF
TGTGCCAGCAGAGATACAGATCTAGCAAACAGCGGGGAGCTGTTTTTT
>TRBV27|TRBJ1-1|NA|NA
CASSPLGEVNTEAFF
TGTGCCAGCAGTCCTCTAGGGGAGGTGAACACTGAAGCTTTCTTT
>TRBV4-3|TRBJ2-3|NA|NA
CASSQADPQGTQYF
TGCGCCAGCAGCCAAGCCGACCCCCAGGGTACGCAGTATTTT
>TRBV4-2|TRBJ1-4|NA|NA
CASSQSASGTNPGSSGKLFF
TGTGCCAGCAGCCAATCTGCTTCTGGGACAAACCCCGGGAGTAGTGGAAAACTGTTTTTT
>TRBV6-1|TRBJ2-7|NA|NA
CASKGNRGARYEQYF
TGTGCCAGCAAGGGAAATCGGGGGGCGCGTTACGAGCAGTACTTC
>TRBV27|TRBJ1-1|NA|NA
CASSSGRLGRGSTEAFF
TGTGCCAGCAGTTCAGGCCGTCTGGGGCGAGGTAGTACTGAAGCTTTCTTT
>TRBV5-6|TRBJ2-7|TRBD2|NA
CASSLLAGASEQYF
TGTGCCAGCAGCTTGCTAGCGGGAGCCTCCGAGCAGTACTTC
>TRBV5-1|TRBJ2-7|NA|NA
CASSLVLGGYEQYF
TGCGCCAGCAGCTTGGTTTTAGGCGGCTACGAGCAGTACTTC
>TRBV5-6|TRBJ1-3|NA|NA
CASRKGSSGNTIYF
TGTGCCAGCAGGAAGGGGAGCTCTGGAAACACCATATATTTT
>TRBV4-2|TRBJ1-5|NA|NA
CASSQVVIGLYSNQPQHF
TGTGCCAGCAGCCAAGTTGTTATAGGACTCTATAGCAATCAGCCCCAGCATTTT
>TRBV10-3|TRBJ2-2|TRBD1|NA
CAISDRAQRPNTGELFF
TGTGCCATCAGCGACAGGGCCCAGAGACCGAACACCGGGGAGCTGTTTTTT
>TRBV6-5|TRBJ1-6|TRBD1|few
CASSYWTGGINSPLHF
TGTGCCAGCAGTTACTGGACAGGGGGGATTAATTCACCCCTCCACTTT
>TRBV6-5|TRBJ2-3|NA|NA
CASSYGRRTDTQYF
TGTGCCAGCAGTTATGGACGTCGCACAGATACGCAGTATTTT
>TRBV5-6|TRBJ2-3|NA|NA
CASSPTGGVQYF
TGTGCCAGCAGCCCTACAGGGGGGGTTCAGTATTTT
>TRBV5-6|TRBJ1-3|NA|NA
CASSADSGNTIYF
TGTGCCAGCAGCGCCGACTCTGGAAACACCATATATTTT
>TRBV7-2|TRBJ1-1|TRBD1|NA
CASILAGQGITEAFF
TGTGCCAGCATCCTGGCGGGACAGGGTATCACTGAAGCTTTCTTT
>TRBV6-5|TRBJ2-7|NA|NA
CASSYTPRVRYEQYF
TGTGCCAGCAGTTACACCCCCAGGGTTCGCTACGAGCAGTACTTC
>TRBV5-5|TRBJ1-3|NA|NA
CASSFGKSTLGLSGNTIYF
TGTGCCAGCAGCTTTGGGAAATCAACCCTCGGCCTCTCTGGAAACACCATATATTTT
>TRBV9|TRBJ1-2|TRBD1|NA
CASSAYDRGSIGYTF
TGTGCCAGCAGCGCCTATGACAGGGGCTCGATTGGCTACACCTTC
>TRBV4-2|TRBJ1-2|NA|few
CASSQDSTRYYGYTF
TGTGCCAGCAGCCAAGACTCCACAAGATACTATGGCTACACCTTC
>TRBV6-6|TRBJ1-5|TRBD1|NA
CASTSDRANQPQHF
TGTGCCAGCACCTCGGACAGGGCCAATCAGCCCCAGCATTTT